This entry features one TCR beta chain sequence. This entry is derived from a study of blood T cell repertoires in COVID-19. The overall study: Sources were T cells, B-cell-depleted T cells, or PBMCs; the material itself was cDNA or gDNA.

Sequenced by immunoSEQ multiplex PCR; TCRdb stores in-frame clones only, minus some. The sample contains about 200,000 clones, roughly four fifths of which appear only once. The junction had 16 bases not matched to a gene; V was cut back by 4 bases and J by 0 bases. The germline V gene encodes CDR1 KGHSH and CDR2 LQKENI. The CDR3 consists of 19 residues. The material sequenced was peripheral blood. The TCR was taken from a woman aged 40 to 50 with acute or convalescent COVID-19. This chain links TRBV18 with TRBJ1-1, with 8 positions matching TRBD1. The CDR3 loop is CASSRHFFGQGIMNTEAFF. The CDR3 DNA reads TGTGCCAGCTCACGACACTTCTTTGGACAGGGAATAATGAACACTGAAGCTTTCTTT.